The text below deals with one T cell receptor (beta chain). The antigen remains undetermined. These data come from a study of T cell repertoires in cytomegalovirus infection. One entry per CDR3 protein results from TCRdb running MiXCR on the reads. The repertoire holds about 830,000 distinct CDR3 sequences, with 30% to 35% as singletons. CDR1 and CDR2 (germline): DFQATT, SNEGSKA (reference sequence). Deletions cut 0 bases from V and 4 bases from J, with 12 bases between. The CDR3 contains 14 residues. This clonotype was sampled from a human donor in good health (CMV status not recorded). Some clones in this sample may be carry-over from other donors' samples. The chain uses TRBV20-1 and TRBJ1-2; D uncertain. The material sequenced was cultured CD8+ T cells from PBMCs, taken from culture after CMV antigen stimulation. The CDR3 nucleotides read TGCAGTGCTAGAGATTTCGGGGTTCTCTATGGCTACACCTTC. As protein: CSARDFGVLYGYTF.